The 15 T cell receptor beta chains listed next were all sequenced from one sample in a study of blood T cell repertoires in COVID-19. The table came from immunoSEQ multiplex PCR; TCRdb's copy has only in-frame clones and leaves some out. The sample includes around 150,000 clones, about 85% of them seen just once. Sequenced sample: peripheral blood. Every receptor here comes from an older woman with active or convalescent COVID-19.

J is TRBJ1-1 and V is TRBV6-5; 7 nucleotides line up with TRBD1. CDR3 length: 14 residues. CDR1 MNHEY and CDR2 SVGAGI come from the germline V gene. After removal of 6 bases from V and 0 bases from J, the junction contained 4 bases not matched to a gene. CDR3: CASSRQGLNTEAFF. CDR3 coding DNA: TGTGCCAGCAGCAGACAGGGCCTGAACACTGAAGCTTTCTTT.

V gene TRBV3-1 (or the pseudogene TRBV3-2) combines with J gene TRBJ2-5; TRBD2 matches at 16 bases. Looked up from germline, CDR1 is LGHDT and CDR2 is YNNKEL (reference sequence). V shed 3 bases and J 5 bases; nucleotides not matched to a gene: 12. This CDR3 is 19 amino acids long. Here the CDR3 DNA reads TGTGCCAGCAGCCACCAGCCTGGGACTAGCGGGGGGGCCGGGGAGACCCAGTACTTC. Its protein product is CASSHQPGTSGGAGETQYF.

This clone was seen only a few times. This chain links TRBV30 with TRBJ1-1, with 8 bases that match TRBD1. Trimming removed 1 base from V and 0 bases from J; junction bases left unmatched: 7. Germline V gene lookup returns CDR1 GTSNPN and CDR2 SVGIG (reference sequence). CDR3 length: 16 amino acids. CDR3 residues: CAWSDRQGMMNTEAFF. CDR3 nucleotide sequence: TGTGCCTGGAGTGACCGACAGGGGATGATGAACACTGAAGCTTTCTTT.

V usage is TRBV4-1 and J usage is TRBJ2-5; D gene ambiguous. V was cut by 1 base and J by 1 base, with 4 bases left in between. Germline assignment: CDR1 MGHRA and CDR2 YSYEKL. The CDR3 runs 13 residues. The chain's CDR3 is CASSQGGQETQYF. The DNA of the CDR3 is TGCGCCAGCAGCCAAGGCGGCCAAGAGACCCAGTACTTC.

The chain carries TRBV30 and TRBJ2-1, with 9 bases fitting TRBD2. The CDR3 runs 16 residues. J was trimmed by 7 bases and V by 8 bases; bases with no gene match: 18. Germline V lookup: CDR1 GTSNPN, CDR2 SVGIG (reference sequence). The CDR3 sequence: CAHSGGGAEWSNEQFF. CDR3 DNA: TGTGCCCACAGTGGCGGGGGGGCCGAATGGAGTAATGAGCAGTTCTTC.

The V and J genes are TRBV7-9 and TRBJ1-4, with TRBD1 identical over 8 bases. Germline V lookup: CDR1 SEHNR, CDR2 FQNEAQ (reference sequence). The trim removed 5 bases at V and 5 bases at J, leaving 7 bases unmatched. The CDR3 runs 15 residues. CDR3 residues: CASSIQQGGNEKLFF. In DNA, the CDR3 is TGTGCCAGCAGCATTCAACAGGGGGGAAATGAAAAACTGTTTTTT.

V usage is TRBV7-9 and J usage is TRBJ2-1; D unresolved. CDR1 is SEHNR and CDR2 is FQNEAQ in the germline V gene (reference sequence). This CDR3 has 16 residues. V lost 0 bases and J lost 3, with 12 bases in between. CDR3 sequence: CASSLAINSYYNEQFF. The CDR3 DNA is TGTGCCAGCAGCTTAGCGATCAACAGCTACTACAATGAGCAGTTCTTC.

The genes are TRBV19 and TRBJ2-5, with 9 bases that match TRBD1. The CDR3 has 15 residues. Germline CDR1 LNHDA, CDR2 SQIVND (reference sequence). With 4 bases clipped from V and 5 bases from J, the junction kept 8 bases outside the gene matches. CDR3 DNA sequence: TGTGCCAGTAGTACCGCACAGGGGGCCGGGGAGACCCAGTACTTC. Its translation: CASSTAQGAGETQYF.

The CDR3 DNA follows: TGTGCCAGCAGAACTAGCGGGGCCTACGAGCAGTACTTC. This encodes CASRTSGAYEQYF. This chain connects TRBV2 to TRBJ2-7; 10 nucleotides line up with TRBD2. CDR1 and CDR2 (germline): SNHLY, FYNNEI. CDR3 size: 13 residues. The trim removed 6 bases at V and 2 bases at J, leaving 1 base unmatched.

The genes are TRBV30 and TRBJ1-1; 8 positions match TRBD1. The CDR3 is 14 amino acids. V was pared by 4 bases and J by 2 bases, with 6 bases of the junction left unmatched. Germline assignment: CDR1 GTSNPN and CDR2 SVGIG (reference sequence). CDR3: CAWISGTGNTEAFF. DNA for the CDR3: TGTGCCTGGATCTCCGGGACAGGTAACACTGAAGCTTTCTTT. Looking up the rest from reference TRBV30 and TRBJ1-1 gives the full variable domain: SQTIHQWPATLVQPVGSPLSLECTVEGTSNPNLYWYRQAAGRGLQLLFYSVGIGQISSEVPQNLSASRPQDRQFILSSKKLLLSDSGFYLCAWISGTGNTEAFFGQGTRLTVV.

The CDR3 is CAISEIGTIAYTF. CDR3 in DNA: TGTGCCATCAGTGAGATTGGGACAATAGCTTACACCTTC. The chain links TRBV10-3 to TRBJ1-2, with D perhaps TRBD1 (6 bases). Germline V gene data show CDR1 as ENHRY and CDR2 as SYGVKD. The V end lost 2 bases, the J end lost 11 bases, and 15 bases lay between the germline ends. The CDR3 loop spans 13 amino acids.

The gene calls are TRBV9 and TRBJ2-7; 8 positions agree with TRBD2. J was trimmed by 3 bases and V by 3 bases; bases with no gene match: 5. This CDR3 spans 14 amino acids. Germline loops: CDR1 SGDLS, CDR2 YYNGEE. CDR3 region: CASSGGLAFYEQYF. CDR3 bases: TGTGCCAGCAGCGGAGGACTAGCTTTCTACGAGCAGTACTTC.

This chain links TRBV4-3 with TRBJ1-1; 7 bases are a match to TRBD1. The CDR3 has 12 amino acids. Looked up from germline, CDR1 is LGHNA and CDR2 is YSLEER. Unmatched junction bases numbered 1, after V lost 3 bases and J lost 6 bases. The CDR3 nucleotides read TGCGCCAGCAGCCACCAGGGGGCTGAAGCTTTCTTT. It is translated as CASSHQGAEAFF.

The V call is TRBV15, the J call TRBJ2-5; no definite D call. Germline values: CDR1 LNHNV, CDR2 YYDKDF (reference sequence). V was cut by 1 base and J by 5 bases, with 14 bases left in between. The CDR3 consists of 15 residues. The CDR3 nucleotides read TGTGCCACCAGCAGAGTACGGTCGAATGTCGAGACCCAGTACTTC. The encoded protein is CATSRVRSNVETQYF.

This rearrangement joins TRBV5-1 to TRBJ1-1, with 7 bases fitting TRBD1. In germline, CDR1 is SGHRS, CDR2 YFSETQ. This CDR3 region has 15 residues. V shed 3 bases and J 0 bases; nucleotides not matched to a gene: 5. As DNA, the CDR3 is TGCGCCAGCAGCTACCGTGGACAGGTGAACACTGAAGCTTTCTTT. It translates to CASSYRGQVNTEAFF.